Below are 21 T cell receptor beta chains sequenced from a single sample in a study of cytomegalovirus exposure and HLA in healthy donors. Amplification used 60 Vbeta primers and 13 Jbeta primers. Produced via immunoSEQ multiplex PCR; TCRdb's table is partial and in-frame only. The sample records 150,000 to 200,000 clones, roughly 87% being singletons. The specimen sequenced was PBMCs. These receptors all stem from a man aged 50 or older in good health and CMV-seropositive.

The V call is TRBV4-2, the J call TRBJ2-7; maybe TRBD2 (6 bases). Germline V CDR1 and CDR2: LGHNA, YNFKEQ. This CDR3 contains 17 residues. Between the trimmed V and J ends, which lost 4 bases and 1 base, there was a span of 20 bases. The CDR3 region is CASSLGREVGRSYEQYF. In nucleotides, the CDR3 is TGTGCCAGCAGCCTCGGCAGGGAGGTTGGTAGGTCCTACGAGCAGTACTTC.

This chain connects TRBV7-9 to TRBJ2-7; 8 bases match TRBD1. The CDR3 sequence is 14 residues long. Germline trimming cut 1 base from V and 5 bases from J; bases unmatched to any gene: 4. Germline assignment: CDR1 SEHNR and CDR2 FQNEAQ (reference sequence). CDR3: CASSLGTGKHEQYF. The CDR3 DNA reads as TGTGCCAGCAGCTTAGGGACAGGGAAACACGAGCAGTACTTC.

The rearrangement joins TRBV5-1 to TRBJ2-2, with 10 bases aligning to TRBD1. CDR1 is SGHRS, CDR2 YFSETQ, per germline. The CDR3 is made up of 17 amino acids. After removal of 3 bases from V and 5 bases from J, the junction contained 10 bases not matched to a gene. The CDR3 DNA is TGCGCCAGCAGCTACCCCCTAGACAGGGGGCTTACCGGGGAGCTGTTTTTT. Translation: CASSYPLDRGLTGELFF.

This chain uses TRBV13 with TRBJ2-7; 12 positions agree with TRBD2. The CDR3 loop spans 15 amino acids. The germline V gene has CDR1 PRHDT and CDR2 FYEKMQ (reference sequence). Trimming cost V 5 bases and J 2 bases; bases outside gene matches: 4. This CDR3 is CASSRGLAGAYEQYF. CDR3 nucleotides: TGTGCCAGCAGCAGGGGACTAGCGGGTGCCTACGAGCAGTACTTC.

The rearrangement uses TRBV9 and TRBJ2-1, with a weak D call TRBD2 (5 bases). Germline lookup yields CDR1 SGDLS and CDR2 YYNGEE. The CDR3 runs to 13 residues. The V and J ends lost 4 bases and 6 bases respectively, with 11 bases between them. The chain's CDR3 is CASSPEGTNEQFF. The CDR3 DNA reads as TGTGCCAGCAGCCCAGAGGGCACCAATGAGCAGTTCTTC.

The chain is built from TRBV4-2 and TRBJ2-1, with 10 bases that match TRBD2. The CDR3 runs to 14 residues. Germline-derived CDR1 and CDR2 are LGHNA and YNFKEQ. V gave up 4 bases and J gave up 9 bases; unmatched junction bases: 6. CDR3 sequence: CASSPERGGFEQFF. DNA for the CDR3: TGTGCCAGCAGCCCCGAGCGGGGGGGGTTTGAGCAGTTCTTC.

This clone was seen once. This chain joins TRBV7-8 and TRBJ2-1; 12 bases are shared with TRBD2. Germline CDR1 reads SGHVS; CDR2 reads FQNEAQ. The CDR3 has 17 residues. The junction had 9 bases not matched to a gene; V was cut back by 3 bases and J by 6 bases. CDR3 region: CASSLRLAGGQGNEQFF. The CDR3 bases are TGTGCCAGCAGCTTGCGGCTAGCGGGGGGGCAGGGCAATGAGCAGTTCTTC.

This clone was observed once. The chain recombines TRBV30 with TRBJ2-7, with 8 bases matching TRBD1. The CDR3 runs 14 residues. The V and J ends lost 0 bases and 6 bases, in that order; junction bases with no gene match: 7. Germline V CDR1 and CDR2: GTSNPN, SVGIG (reference sequence). CDR3 in amino acids: CAWSVQGGSGEQYF. The CDR3 nucleotides read TGTGCCTGGAGTGTACAGGGGGGCAGTGGCGAGCAGTACTTC. Combining the CDR3 with reference TRBV30 and TRBJ2-7 gives the whole variable domain SQTIHQWPATLVQPVGSPLSLECTVEGTSNPNLYWYRQAAGRGLQLLFYSVGIGQISSEVPQNLSASRPQDRQFILSSKKLLLSDSGFYLCAWSVQGGSGEQYFGPGTRLTVT.

Comment on this clone: The same CDR3 is also encoded by other DNA sequences in this sample. V is TRBV5-1 and J is TRBJ1-5, with TRBD1 identical over 9 bases. V was pared by 2 bases and J by 2 bases, with 5 bases of the junction left unmatched. This CDR3 comprises 16 residues. The germline V gene encodes CDR1 SGHRS and CDR2 YFSETQ. The CDR3 region is CASSLQGAGGNQPQHF. The CDR3, as DNA: TGCGCCAGCAGCTTACAGGGGGCGGGTGGCAATCAGCCCCAGCATTTT.

The CDR3 region is CSGGWGGYNEQFF. The DNA of the CDR3 is TGTTCCGGCGGGTGGGGAGGTTATAATGAGCAGTTCTTC. The chain joins TRBV7-9 to TRBJ2-1; tentatively, D is TRBD2 (6 bases). The V gene's germline CDR1 is SEHNR and CDR2 FQNEAQ (reference sequence). This CDR3 region has 13 residues.

The genes are TRBV28 and TRBJ1-1, with D maybe TRBD1 (6 bases). Per germline, CDR1 MDHEN and CDR2 SYDVKM. The V gene lost 2 bases and the J gene lost 1 base, with 14 bases spanning the gap. The CDR3 is made up of 16 amino acids. The CDR3 spells CASSLRYREGNTEAFF. Here the CDR3 DNA reads TGTGCCAGCAGTTTAAGGTACAGGGAAGGGAACACTGAAGCTTTCTTT. The full variable domain, its missing parts supplied by reference TRBV28 and TRBJ1-1, is DVKVTQSSRYLVKRTGEKVFLECVQDMDHENMFWYRQDPGLGLRLIYFSYDVKMKEKGDIPEGYSVSREKKERFSLILESASTNQTSMYLCASSLRYREGNTEAFFGQGTRLTVV.

The V call is TRBV5-1, the J call TRBJ1-2; the match to TRBD1 covers 7 bases. Germline lookup yields CDR1 SGHRS and CDR2 YFSETQ. After removal of 2 bases from V and 2 bases from J, the junction contained 3 bases not matched to a gene. CDR3 size: 14 residues. The CDR3 sequence: CASSFPGQNYGYTF. The CDR3 nucleotides are TGCGCCAGCAGCTTCCCGGGACAGAACTATGGCTACACCTTC.

In DNA form, the CDR3 reads TGTGCCAGCAGGGACGGACAGGGAGGAGATACGCAGTATTTT. Encoded protein: CASRDGQGGDTQYF. This chain links TRBV6-5 with TRBJ2-3; the match to TRBD1 covers 8 bases. In germline, CDR1 is MNHEY, CDR2 SVGAGI. Losses at the gene ends were 6 bases for V and 5 bases for J; bases not matched to a gene: 7. The CDR3 runs to 14 residues.

The gene calls are TRBV2 and TRBJ2-7; D uncertain. Germline values: CDR1 SNHLY, CDR2 FYNNEI. The CDR3 has 15 residues. Trimming pared 7 bases from V and 6 bases from J, leaving 22 bases between. In DNA form, the CDR3 reads TGTGCCAGCAACTCTCCGTCCCAGGCCGTACCCGAGCAGTACTTC. As protein: CASNSPSQAVPEQYF.

V is TRBV5-6 and J is TRBJ1-6; 8 nucleotides agree with TRBD1. V lost 3 bases and J lost 10; bases outside the gene matches: 12. Germline loops: CDR1 SGHDT, CDR2 YYEEEE. This CDR3 spans 16 amino acids. The CDR3 loop reads CASSSGTGRSLSPLHF. The CDR3 nucleotides are TGTGCCAGCAGCTCAGGGACAGGTCGATCATTGTCACCCCTCCACTTT.

This clone has a handful of counts. The gene calls are TRBV10-3 and TRBJ2-7, with 7 bases identical to TRBD1. Per the germline V gene, CDR1 is ENHRY and CDR2 is SYGVKD. This CDR3 region has 13 residues. V gave up 4 bases and J gave up 5 bases; unmatched junction bases: 5. The CDR3 nucleotides are TGTGCCATCAGTGGAGAAACAGGGGACGAGCAGTACTTC. The encoded protein is CAISGETGDEQYF.

V usage is TRBV7-9 and J usage is TRBJ2-3, with D tentatively TRBD2 (7 bases). There are 18 residues in the CDR3. V was cut by 4 bases and J by 9 bases, with 29 bases left in between. In germline, CDR1 is SEHNR, CDR2 FQNEAQ (reference sequence). This chain's CDR3 is CASSSGGVAGAPQGTQYF. DNA of the CDR3: TGTGCCAGCAGCTCCGGAGGAGTGGCGGGGGCTCCACAGGGCACGCAGTATTTT.

This clone was observed a handful of times. The chain employs TRBV7-2 and TRBJ2-1; 7 bases are shared with TRBD2. The V gene end was trimmed by 6 bases and the J gene end by 7 bases; junction bases not matched to a gene: 21. The CDR3 length is 18 residues. Germline CDR1 reads SGHTA; CDR2 reads FQGNSA. In nucleotides, the CDR3 is TGTGCCAGCAGAAGGGACCTCCAGACTAGTCCGGGGGGAAATGAGCAGTTCTTC. Protein: CASRRDLQTSPGGNEQFF.

This rearrangement joins TRBV7-8 to TRBJ2-5; TRBD2 is a possible D gene (6 bases). V lost 6 bases to trimming and J lost 2 bases, with 25 bases between them. The CDR3 contains 18 residues. CDR1 SGHVS and CDR2 FQNEAQ come from the germline V gene. The CDR3 sequence: CASRRRDYYVGLQETQYF. Here the CDR3 DNA reads TGTGCCAGCAGGAGGAGGGATTACTATGTGGGGTTACAAGAGACCCAGTACTTC.

This chain connects TRBV5-6 to TRBJ1-2, with 8 bases aligning to TRBD1. The length of the CDR3 is 13 residues. Per germline, CDR1 SGHDT and CDR2 YYEEEE. Trimming at V came to 5 bases and at J to 1 base, leaving 1 base not matched to a gene. CDR3 residues: CASRQGVNYGYTF. DNA for the CDR3: TGTGCCAGCAGACAGGGGGTTAACTATGGCTACACCTTC.

The gene calls are TRBV25-1 and TRBJ1-2; TRBD1 matches at 7 bases. There are 13 residues in the CDR3. V shed 2 bases, J shed 5 bases, and the junction held 2 bases outside the gene matches. Germline CDR1 reads MGHDK; CDR2 reads SYGVNS. CDR3 coding DNA: TGTGCCAGCAGTGAACGGGACAGATATGGCTACACCTTC. This codes for CASSERDRYGYTF.